This T cell receptor beta chain was found in a study of T cell repertoires in aging, cancer and after chemotherapy. Amplification of TCR beta used genomic DNA extracted from peripheral blood. Rearranged V-D-J TRB sequences were amplified with a mixed TRB-A/B primer pool. Each CDR3 protein is one row after TCRdb ran MiXCR on the multiplex PCR reads. The sample lists roughly 3,400 distinct CDR3 sequences; about 25% were seen once. V trimming: 2 bases; J trimming: 9 bases; junction bases outside the gene matches: 4. The CDR3 is 14 amino acids. Germline V gene sequence: CDR1 SGHDT, CDR2 YYEEEE. The chain uses TRBV5-6 and TRBJ2-1; 11 positions agree with TRBD1. This receptor was obtained from a human donor with a solid tumor. Specimen: blood. In nucleotides, the CDR3 is TGTGCCAGCAGCTTAGGACAGGGGGCGGGTGAGCAGTTCTTC. This gives the protein CASSLGQGAGEQFF.